This T cell receptor (beta chain) originates from a study of OX40 agonist ivuxolimab in advanced cancers. Background on the whole study: The costimulatory receptor OX40 (CD134) was targeted by ivuxolimab, a fully human IgG2 agonistic monoclonal antibody. Intravenous ivuxolimab was administered to patients every 2 weeks at six dose levels: 0.01, 0.1, 0.3, 1.5, 3 and 10 mg/kg. Of the roughly 50 dose-escalation patients, hepatocellular carcinoma was present in 19, melanoma in around 15, renal cell carcinoma in 9 and head and neck cancer in 9. In the dose-escalation cohort, approximately 83% of patients were male, and the mean age was around 60 years with a range of roughly 20 to 79. Prior anti-PD-1, anti-PD-L1 or anti-CTLA-4 therapy was permitted, and approximately 40% of dose-escalation patients had received checkpoint inhibitors. Three dose-escalation patients achieved partial responses, one with hepatocellular carcinoma and two with cutaneous melanoma. Peripheral TCRbeta sequencing aimed to test whether ivuxolimab altered TCR sequence diversity and caused clonal T-cell expansion. The paper describes the monotherapy dose-escalation part (N = 52 patients) of the phase I trial of ivuxolimab. The investigation overall reported the following: After ivuxolimab, more expanded clones were found on average in CD8+ T cells than in CD4+ T cells. At doses of 0.1 to 3.0 mg/kg, clonal expansion of both CD4+ and CD8+ blood T cells was observed from baseline to week 6. The antigen specificity of the peripheral T cells that underwent clonal expansion was not determined. Low levels of normalized T-cell clonal expansion were also seen in some patients who did not respond. In the 0.1-3.0 mg/kg groups, partial responders had among the lowest normalized peripheral clonal expansion, particularly in CD8+ T cells.

The V end loses 5 bases and the J end loses 1 base, and a stretch of 17 bases separates them. Sequences SGHRS (CDR1) and YFSETQ (CDR2) are obtained from the germline V gene. The CDR3 starts with the cysteine, ends with the phenylalanine, and has 16 residues. Only the CDR3 part of the read is kept: 48 bases, read in frame from the first base. For sequencing of the TCRbeta CDR3 region, genomic DNA was extracted from the sorted cells. The immunoSEQ Assay was used to sequence the TCRbeta CDR3 regions. This immuneACCESS table, as held by TCRdb, lists in-frame sequences with V and J called but not all clones. Of the missing ones, under half trace to an unresolved V gene in checked studies; the others have no known cause. The sample table lists about 56,000 clones, approximately 86% of them with a count of one. Jointly, the top ten make up approximately 2.8% of the sample. The trial excluded patients who had a history of autoimmune disease or who were on systemic immunosuppression. In every dose cohort, peripheral blood was drawn for TCR sequencing at baseline, cycle 4 day 1, and cycle 7 day 1. The samples were taken from a phase I, first-in-human, multicenter, open-label dose-escalation trial of ivuxolimab. Adults with locally advanced or metastatic melanoma, renal cell, hepatocellular, or head and neck squamous cell carcinoma were enrolled in the trial. Before TCR sequencing, CD4+ T cells and CD8+ T cells from peripheral blood were sorted into separate populations.

Comments on this clone: The antigen this receptor binds is unknown. There are no base qualities to consult, and no much larger clone falls within one base.

The V gene is TRBV5-1 and the J gene is TRBJ2-3; possibly the D gene is TRBD2, per 5 matching bases. Sequenced material: CD4+ or CD8+ T cells sorted from blood, taken in a trial of the OX40 agonist ivuxolimab. This TCR was sampled from an adult with an advanced solid tumor such as melanoma, head and neck, liver or kidney cancer. The bases are TGCGCCAGCAGATATGCCGGGGAAATGGGCACAGATACGCAGTATTTT. Translated, it reads CASRYAGEMGTDTQYF.